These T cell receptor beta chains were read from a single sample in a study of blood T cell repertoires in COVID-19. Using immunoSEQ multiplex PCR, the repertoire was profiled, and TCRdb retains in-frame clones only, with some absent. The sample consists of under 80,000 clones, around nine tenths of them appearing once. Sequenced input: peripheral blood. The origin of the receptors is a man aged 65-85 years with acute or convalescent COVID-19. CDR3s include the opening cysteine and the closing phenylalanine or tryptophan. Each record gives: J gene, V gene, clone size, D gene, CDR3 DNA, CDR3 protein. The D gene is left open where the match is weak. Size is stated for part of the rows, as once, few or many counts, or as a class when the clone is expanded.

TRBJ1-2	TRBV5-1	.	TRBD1	TGCGCCAGCAGCTTCACCTCCGGGACAGAGTATGGCTACACCTTC	CASSFTSGTEYGYTF
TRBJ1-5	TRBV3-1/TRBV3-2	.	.	TGTGCCAGCAGCCACAGGGTCATACGGCAGCCCCAGCATTTT	CASSHRVIRQPQHF
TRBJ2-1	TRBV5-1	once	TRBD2	TGCGCCAGCAGCTGGAGCGGGAGGGCCCCCTACAATGAGCAGTTCTTC	CASSWSGRAPYNEQFF
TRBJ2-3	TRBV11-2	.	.	TGTGCCAGCAGCTTAGTGGCTAGCATTAGAGATACGCAGTATTTT	CASSLVASIRDTQYF
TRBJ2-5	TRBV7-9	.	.	TGTGCCAGCAGCCCACAATGGGAGACCCAGTACTTC	CASSPQWETQYF
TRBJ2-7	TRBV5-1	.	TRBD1	TGCGCCAGCAGCTTGACGGGACAGGGGTTCTACGAGCAGTACTTC	CASSLTGQGFYEQYF
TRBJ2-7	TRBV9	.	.	TGTGCCAGCAGCGTAGGAGGCCACAGGGTGGACGAGCAGTACTTC	CASSVGGHRVDEQYF
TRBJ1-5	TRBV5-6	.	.	TGTGCCAGCAGCTTGGGAACAGGGAGAGTTCATCAGCCCCAGCATTTT	CASSLGTGRVHQPQHF
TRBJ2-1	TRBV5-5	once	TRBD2	TGTGCCCGCAGCGCCCGGGGGGGGGCATCCTACAATGAGCAGTTCTTC	CARSARGGASYNEQFF
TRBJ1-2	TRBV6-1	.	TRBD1	TGTGCCAGCAGTGAACAGGGGGCTAGGGGCTACACCTTC	CASSEQGARGYTF
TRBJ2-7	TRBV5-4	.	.	TGTGCCAGCACCTCAGAGGTTTCCTCCTACGAGCAGTACTTC	CASTSEVSSYEQYF
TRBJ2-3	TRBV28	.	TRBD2	TGTGCCAGCACCTTGAACGGGAGGGCCGTAGATACGCAGTATTTT	CASTLNGRAVDTQYF
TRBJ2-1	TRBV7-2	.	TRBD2	TGTGCCAGCAGCTTAGGACTAGCGGGAGGTCGCAATGAGCAGTTCTTC	CASSLGLAGGRNEQFF
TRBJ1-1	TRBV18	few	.	TGTGCCAGCTCACCGAGTCAACAACCGGAGGCTTTCTTT	CASSPSQQPEAFF
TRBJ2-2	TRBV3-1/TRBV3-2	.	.	TGTGCCAGCAGCCAACGTCTGACAGGAGCGAACACCGGGGAGCTGTTTTTT	CASSQRLTGANTGELFF
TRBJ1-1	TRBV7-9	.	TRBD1	TGTGCCAGCAGCTTCATAGGGACAGGGGCTATTGAAGCTTTCTTT	CASSFIGTGAIEAFF
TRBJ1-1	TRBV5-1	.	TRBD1	TGCGCCAGCAGCTCAAACCCCGGGACAGGGGGAACTGAAGCTTTCTTT	CASSSNPGTGGTEAFF